This T cell receptor beta chain was identified during a study of blood T cell repertoires in COVID-19. Overall study: Italy, Spain and the United States were the sources of the convalescent and acute COVID-19 samples.

Self-reported history from a screening survey and questionnaire set each donor's cohort. No more than 2 weeks before study entry, exposed participants had met a case of COVID-19. The CDR3 contains 14 residues. Trimming cost V 5 bases and J 6 bases; bases outside gene matches: 6. From germline, CDR1 is MNHEY and CDR2 SVGAGI. Under the authors' procedure: By means of reference gene primer amplification, nucleated cell counts were estimated. Here immunoSEQ multiplex PCR was the method, and the copy in TCRdb shows in-frame clones only, minus some. The DNA was the basis for D and trimming; V, J and clone size are from that table. The profile shows fewer than 250,000 clones, almost 90% of them singletons.

Sequencing was carried out using PBMCs or T cells enriched from blood (not recorded which). The chain uses TRBV6-5 and TRBJ1-5, with 8 bases lining up with TRBD1. The sequence was collected from a young man who had been exposed to COVID-19. CDR3 nucleotide sequence: TGTGCCAGCAGTCTGGACAGGGAGGTTCAGCCCCAGCATTTT. The encoded protein is CASSLDREVQPQHF.